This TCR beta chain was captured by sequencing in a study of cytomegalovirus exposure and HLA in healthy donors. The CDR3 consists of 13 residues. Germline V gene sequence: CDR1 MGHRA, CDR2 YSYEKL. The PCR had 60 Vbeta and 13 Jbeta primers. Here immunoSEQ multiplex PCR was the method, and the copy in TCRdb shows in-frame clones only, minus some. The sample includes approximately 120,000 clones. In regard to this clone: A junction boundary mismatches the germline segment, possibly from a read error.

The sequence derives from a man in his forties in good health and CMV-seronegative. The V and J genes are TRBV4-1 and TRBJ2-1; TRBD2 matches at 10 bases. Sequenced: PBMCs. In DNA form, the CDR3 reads TGCGCCAGCAGCCAAGAGTCCCTAGCGGGAGTCATCTTC. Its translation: CASSQESLAGVIF.